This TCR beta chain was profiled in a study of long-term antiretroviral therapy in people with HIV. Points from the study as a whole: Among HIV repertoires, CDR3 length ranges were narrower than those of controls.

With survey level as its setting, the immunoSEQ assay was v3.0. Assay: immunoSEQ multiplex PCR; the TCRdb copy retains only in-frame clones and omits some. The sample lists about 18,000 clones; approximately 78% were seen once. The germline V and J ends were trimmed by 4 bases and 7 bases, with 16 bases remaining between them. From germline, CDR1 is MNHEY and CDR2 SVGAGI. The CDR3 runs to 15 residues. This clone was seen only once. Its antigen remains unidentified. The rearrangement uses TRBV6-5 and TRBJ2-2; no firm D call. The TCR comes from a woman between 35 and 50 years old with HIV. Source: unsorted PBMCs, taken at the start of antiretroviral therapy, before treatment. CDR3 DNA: TGTGCCAGCAGTTCGTCCGTAAGGTCTAACGGGGAGCTGTTTTTT. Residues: CASSSSVRSNGELFF.